This is a list of T cell receptor beta chains from one sample in a study of early T cells in non-severe SARS-CoV-2 infection. TCRdb re-derived calls from the 5' RACE reads in MiXCR, one entry per CDR3 protein. The data hold around 82,000 distinct CDR3 sequences, with about 11% observed a single time. The sequenced material came from whole blood. Source of these receptors: an adult who was a healthcare worker with PCR-confirmed SARS-CoV-2 infection or an uninfected control (not recorded which). Each CDR3 is given with its conserved first and last residue. A D gene is named only where the DNA matches it firmly. Size is omitted from some rows. Given values are once, few, many or a class for expanded clones.

CDR3nt,CDR3aa,j_gene,v_gene,len,abundance,d_gene
TGTGCCATCAGCGGGACAGAGGTTAACTATGGCTACACCTTC,CAISGTEVNYGYTF,TRBJ1-2,TRBV10-3,14,many,TRBD1
TGTGCCAGCAGCCAAGGGAGGGGACAGATGAACACTGAAGCTTTCTTT,CASSQGRGQMNTEAFF,TRBJ1-1,TRBV3-1,16,many,TRBD1
TGTGCCAGCAGTTACTCGCCGGGGCTCAGTCAAGAGACCCAGTACTTC,CASSYSPGLSQETQYF,TRBJ2-5,TRBV6-2/TRBV6-3,16,NA,NA
TGTGCCATCAGCCCCGGGACAGGGGGAGGGGACACTGAAGCTTTCTTT,CAISPGTGGGDTEAFF,TRBJ1-1,TRBV10-3,16,few,TRBD1
TGCGCCAGCAGTCCTGCAATGAACACTGAAGCTTTCTTT,CASSPAMNTEAFF,TRBJ1-1,TRBV23-1,13,many,NA
TGTGCCAGCAGCTTGGCTAGCCTTGCCGGGGAGCTGTTTTTT,CASSLASLAGELFF,TRBJ2-2,TRBV5-4,14,many,NA
TGTGCCAGCAGCTCAAGTCAACATCAGCCCCAGCATTTT,CASSSSQHQPQHF,TRBJ1-5,TRBV7-9,13,many,NA
TGCGCCAGCGGGACGATGAGCAATCAGCCCCAGCATTTT,CASGTMSNQPQHF,TRBJ1-5,TRBV10-2,13,NA,NA
TGCGCCAGCAGCCAAGACCTGACACTTAACACTGAAGCTTTCTTT,CASSQDLTLNTEAFF,TRBJ1-1,TRBV4-1,15,many,NA
TGTGCCAGCAGCCCGACAGGGAGCGCCTACGAGCAGTACTTC,CASSPTGSAYEQYF,TRBJ2-7,TRBV3-1,14,NA,TRBD1
TGTGCCAGCAGCTCAGTTGGGGCTGGCACCGGGGAGCTGTTTTTT,CASSSVGAGTGELFF,TRBJ2-2,TRBV7-9,15,few,NA
TGTGCCAGCAGCCTCCACTCCCGGACAGGGCAAGGCTACACCTTC,CASSLHSRTGQGYTF,TRBJ1-2,TRBV11-2,15,many,TRBD1
TGTGCCAGCAGCCAGGGGCGGCGAGGCAATGAGCAGTTCTTC,CASSQGRRGNEQFF,TRBJ2-1,TRBV7-9,14,few,NA
TGTGCCAGCAGCCCCGCTATAACAGGGAGCTCTGGGGCCAACGTCCTGACTTTC,CASSPAITGSSGANVLTF,TRBJ2-6,TRBV3-1,18,NA,NA
TGTGCCAGCAGCAAGACAGGGGGCTCCTACAATGAGCAGTTCTTC,CASSKTGGSYNEQFF,TRBJ2-1,TRBV5-4,15,many,TRBD1
TGCGCCAGCAGCCGGCCGGGACAGGCCCTAAACACTGAAGCTTTCTTT,CASSRPGQALNTEAFF,TRBJ1-1,TRBV5-1,16,NA,TRBD1
TGTGCCAGCAGCCCAACGTTTGCAGATACGCAGTATTTT,CASSPTFADTQYF,TRBJ2-3,TRBV28,13,many,NA
TGTGCCATCAGTGAAACAGGATTACCTCAAGAGACCCAGTACTTC,CAISETGLPQETQYF,TRBJ2-5,TRBV10-3,15,few,NA
TGTGCCTGCAGTGATAGCGGGGGGAAAGATACGCAGTATTTT,CACSDSGGKDTQYF,TRBJ2-3,TRBV12-3/TRBV12-4,14,few,TRBD2
TGTGCCAGCAGTTTATCTTACGGGACGAACACTGAGGCTTTCTTT,CASSLSYGTNTEAFF,TRBJ1-1,TRBV12-3/TRBV12-4,15,many,NA
TGTGCCAGCAGCTCGAGTTGGACTAGCGGGGGCGAGCAGTACTTC,CASSSSWTSGGEQYF,TRBJ2-7,TRBV7-2,15,NA,TRBD2
TGTGCCAGCAGCCAAGTGACACGCCAAGAGACCCAGTACTTC,CASSQVTRQETQYF,TRBJ2-5,TRBV6-2/TRBV6-3,14,NA,NA
TGTGCCAGTAGTAGGACAGGGGGCAATCAGCCCCAGCATTTT,CASSRTGGNQPQHF,TRBJ1-5,TRBV19,14,NA,TRBD1
TGTGCCAGCAGCTACGGGGGGGACGAGCAGTACTTC,CASSYGGDEQYF,TRBJ2-7,TRBV7-9,12,many,TRBD2
TGTGCCAGCAGTTACTGGGCCTCGAGGGAAAAACTGTTTTTT,CASSYWASREKLFF,TRBJ1-4,TRBV6-5,14,few,NA
TGTGCCAGCAGCCTTGACGGGAGCTCCTACAATGAGCAGTTCTTC,CASSLDGSSYNEQFF,TRBJ2-1,TRBV6-1,15,NA,NA
TGTGCCATCAAGGCTACAGGGATGGGGAAAGAGCAGTTCTTC,CAIKATGMGKEQFF,TRBJ2-1,TRBV27,14,NA,NA
TGCAGCGTTGAATTAGCTAGCGGGGGAAATGAGCAGTTCTTC,CSVELASGGNEQFF,TRBJ2-1,TRBV29-1,14,few,TRBD2
TGCAGCGTTGGTGAGGGGGACGAGCAGTACTTC,CSVGEGDEQYF,TRBJ2-7,TRBV29-1,11,NA,NA
TGTGCCAGCAGCCTTCCCTCCCGTGGGCCGATTGTCTACGAGCAGTACTTC,CASSLPSRGPIVYEQYF,TRBJ2-7,TRBV2,17,NA,NA
TGTGCCAGCAGCTTAGCGCGCCTAGCGGGGGTCTACGAGCAGTACTTC,CASSLARLAGVYEQYF,TRBJ2-7,TRBV7-8,16,few,TRBD2
TGCAGCGTCGCTGACAGGGCGGGTCAGCCCCAGCATTTT,CSVADRAGQPQHF,TRBJ1-5,TRBV29-1,13,many,TRBD1
TGTGCCAGCAGCCCAGAGGGGGCCCTCCTCAATGAGCAGTTCTTC,CASSPEGALLNEQFF,TRBJ2-1,TRBV11-3,15,many,TRBD1
TGTGCCAGCAGCCCCGGGGCGAGCTCTGGAAACACCATATATTTT,CASSPGASSGNTIYF,TRBJ1-3,TRBV7-9,15,NA,NA
TGTGCCATCAGGGGGCTAGGGGCCACAGATACGCAGTATTTT,CAIRGLGATDTQYF,TRBJ2-3,TRBV10-3,14,many,NA
TGTGCCAGTAGTCAAGACAGGACCCCTAACTATGGCTACACCTTC,CASSQDRTPNYGYTF,TRBJ1-2,TRBV19,15,NA,NA
TGTGCCAGCAGTATACAGGGGGCGGGAGTCACCGGGGAGCTGTTTTTT,CASSIQGAGVTGELFF,TRBJ2-2,TRBV6-5,16,few,TRBD1
TGTGCCAGCAGGCGCTCACATCCGGGACTAGCGGGGGACCAGGCCCAGTATTTT,CASRRSHPGLAGDQAQYF,TRBJ2-3,TRBV9,18,many,TRBD2
TGTGCCAGCAGCTTAGAAGGGGGAACAGATGGCTACACCTTC,CASSLEGGTDGYTF,TRBJ1-2,TRBV7-2,14,NA,NA
TGCGCCAGCAGTGAGGGAGGGCAGCAAGAGACCCAGTACTTC,CASSEGGQQETQYF,TRBJ2-5,TRBV10-2,14,NA,NA
TGCAGTGCGACCCCCTCAGTGGAGGCTTTCTTT,CSATPSVEAFF,TRBJ1-1,TRBV20-1,11,NA,NA
TGTGCCAGCAGCCAAGGAGGACAGGGAGACACCTTC,CASSQGGQGDTF,TRBJ1-2,TRBV3-1,12,NA,TRBD1
TGCAGCGTCGCCACCCACTATGGCTACACCTTC,CSVATHYGYTF,TRBJ1-2,TRBV29-1,11,few,NA
TGTGCCAGTTCCTGGACAGGGGTTTCCGGGGAGCTGTTTTTT,CASSWTGVSGELFF,TRBJ2-2,TRBV6-6,14,few,TRBD1